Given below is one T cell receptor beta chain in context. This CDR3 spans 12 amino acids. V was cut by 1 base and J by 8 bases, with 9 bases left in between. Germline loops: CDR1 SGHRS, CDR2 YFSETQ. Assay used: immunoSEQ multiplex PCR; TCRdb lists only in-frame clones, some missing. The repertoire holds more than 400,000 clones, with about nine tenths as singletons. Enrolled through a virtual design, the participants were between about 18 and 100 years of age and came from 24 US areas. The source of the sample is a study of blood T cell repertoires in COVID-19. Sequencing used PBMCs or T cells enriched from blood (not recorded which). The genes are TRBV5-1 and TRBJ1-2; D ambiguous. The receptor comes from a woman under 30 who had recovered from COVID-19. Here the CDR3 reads CASSLKGGGYTF. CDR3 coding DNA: TGCGCCAGCAGCTTGAAGGGCGGGGGCTACACCTTC. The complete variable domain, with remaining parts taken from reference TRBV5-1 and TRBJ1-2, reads KAGVTQTPRYLIKTRGQQVTLSCSPISGHRSVSWYQQTPGQGLQFLFEYFSETQRNKGNFPGRFSGRQFSNSRSEMNVSTLELGDSALYLCASSLKGGGYTFGSGTRLTVV.